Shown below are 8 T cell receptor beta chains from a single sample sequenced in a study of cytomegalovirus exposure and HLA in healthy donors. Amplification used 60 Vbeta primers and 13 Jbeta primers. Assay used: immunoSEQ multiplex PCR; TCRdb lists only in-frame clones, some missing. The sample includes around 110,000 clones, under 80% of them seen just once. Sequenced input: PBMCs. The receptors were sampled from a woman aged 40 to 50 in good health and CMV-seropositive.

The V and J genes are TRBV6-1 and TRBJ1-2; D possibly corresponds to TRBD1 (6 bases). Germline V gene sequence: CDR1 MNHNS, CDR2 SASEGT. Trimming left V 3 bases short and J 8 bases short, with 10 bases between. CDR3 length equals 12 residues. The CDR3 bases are TGTGCCAGCAGTGATAACAGGGTCGGCTACACCTTC. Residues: CASSDNRVGYTF.

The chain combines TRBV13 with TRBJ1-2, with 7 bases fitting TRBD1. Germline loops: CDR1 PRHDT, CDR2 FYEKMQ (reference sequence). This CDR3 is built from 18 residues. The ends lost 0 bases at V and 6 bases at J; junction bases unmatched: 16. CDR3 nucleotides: TGTGCCAGCAGCTTAGGTCTGCGAGACAGGGCTCTTGGGCATGGCTACACCTTC. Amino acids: CASSLGLRDRALGHGYTF.

This CDR3 is CATSRPGQGNQPQHF. CDR3 DNA sequence: TGTGCCACCAGCAGACCCGGCCAGGGCAATCAGCCCCAGCATTTT. The chain combines TRBV15 with TRBJ1-5; D not resolved. This CDR3 region has 15 residues. Trimming took 2 bases from V and 2 from J, leaving 10 bases between them. Germline-derived CDR1 and CDR2 are LNHNV and YYDKDF (reference sequence).

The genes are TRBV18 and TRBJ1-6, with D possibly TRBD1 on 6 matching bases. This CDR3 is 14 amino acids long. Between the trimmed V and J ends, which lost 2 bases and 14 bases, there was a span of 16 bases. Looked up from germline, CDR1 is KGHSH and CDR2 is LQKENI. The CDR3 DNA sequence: TGTGCCAGCTCACCAACAGGGAGGGGCCGGACCCTCCACTTT. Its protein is CASSPTGRGRTLHF.

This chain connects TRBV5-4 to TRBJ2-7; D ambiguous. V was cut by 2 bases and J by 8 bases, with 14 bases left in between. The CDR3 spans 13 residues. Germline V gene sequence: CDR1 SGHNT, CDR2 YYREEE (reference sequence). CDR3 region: CASSFLPVSQQYF. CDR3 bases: TGTGCCAGCAGCTTTCTCCCGGTCTCCCAGCAGTACTTC.

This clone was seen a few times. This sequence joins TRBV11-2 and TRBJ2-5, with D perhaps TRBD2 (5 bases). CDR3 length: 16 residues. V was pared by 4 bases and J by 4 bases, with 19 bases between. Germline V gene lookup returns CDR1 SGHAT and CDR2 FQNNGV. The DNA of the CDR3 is TGTGCCAGCAGCTGGAGGACGGGATCTTGGGGAGAGACCCAGTACTTC. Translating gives CASSWRTGSWGETQYF.

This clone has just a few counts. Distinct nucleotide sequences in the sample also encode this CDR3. The CDR3, as DNA: TGTGCCTGGAGTGTACAACTGAACACTGAAGCTTTCTTT. Encoded protein: CAWSVQLNTEAFF. This chain links TRBV30 with TRBJ1-1; D call uncertain. Germline CDR1 reads GTSNPN; CDR2 reads SVGIG (reference sequence). V was cut by 0 bases and J by 0 bases, with 5 bases left in between. CDR3 size: 13 residues.

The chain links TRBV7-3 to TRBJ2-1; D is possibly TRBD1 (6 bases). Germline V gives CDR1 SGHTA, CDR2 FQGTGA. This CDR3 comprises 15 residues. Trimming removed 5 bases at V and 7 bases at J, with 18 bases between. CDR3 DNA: TGTGCCAGCAGCCAATCAGGGGCCCTCAGGAATGAGCAGTTCTTC. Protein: CASSQSGALRNEQFF.